The 15 T cell receptor beta chains below were found in one sample sequenced in a study of tumor and adjacent non-tumor tissue in lung cancer. TCRbeta libraries were built with three rounds of nested PCR, modified from ARM-PCR. TCRdb itself ran the multiplex PCR reads through MiXCR, one entry per CDR3 protein. The sample carries approximately 86,000 distinct CDR3 sequences, approximately 72% recorded once. No cell sorting was done before RNA was extracted from the tissue. Sequencing was performed on lung tumor tissue. The source of these receptors is a middle-aged woman with non-small cell lung cancer.

On this clonotype: A much larger clone lies one base from this, so it may be a read error. V gene TRBV10-2 combines with J gene TRBJ1-1, with D perhaps TRBD1 (5 bases). The germline gives CDR1 WSHSY, CDR2 SAAADI. The V gene lost 0 bases and the J gene lost 6 bases, with 11 bases spanning the gap. This CDR3 has 14 amino acids. CDR3 nucleotides: TGCGCCAGCAGTGAGTCGGGGGGTGCAGCTGAAGCTTTCTTT. This translates into CASSESGGAAEAFF.

This clonotype has more than one count but fewer than ten. Being one base from a much bigger clone, this may be a read error. The rearrangement joins TRBV7-9 to TRBJ2-5; the D is unclear. The V end was cut by 7 bases, the J end by 4 bases, with 10 bases between. Germline lookup yields CDR1 SEHNR and CDR2 FQNEAQ (reference sequence). The CDR3 length is 12 residues. The CDR3 region is CASTSSRETQYF. In nucleotides, the CDR3 is TGTGCCAGCACCTCCAGCCGAGAGACCCAGTACTTC.

The rearrangement joins TRBV2 to TRBJ2-5; the D gene is possibly TRBD2 (5 bases). Germline CDR1 is SNHLY and CDR2 is FYNNEI. The CDR3 is made up of 14 amino acids. V was trimmed by 7 bases and J by 1 base, leaving 13 bases between them. The CDR3 DNA is TGTGCCAGCAATGTGGCTAGCAGCCAAGAGACCCAGTACTTC. Amino acid sequence: CASNVASSQETQYF. The whole variable domain, filled in from reference TRBV2 and TRBJ2-5, reads EPEVTQTPSHQVTQMGQEVILRCVPISNHLYFYWYRQILGQKVEFLVSFYNNEISEKSEIFDDQFSVERPDGSNFTLKIRSTKLEDSAMYFCASNVASSQETQYFGPGTRLLVL.

This clonotype was recorded at least ten times. The chain combines TRBV20-1 with TRBJ2-1; D unclear. This CDR3 region has 14 residues. Germline V gene data show CDR1 as DFQATT and CDR2 as SNEGSKA (reference sequence). V was pared by 0 bases and J by 4 bases, with 10 bases between. This chain's CDR3 is CSARDRTVYNEQFF. CDR3 nucleotide sequence: TGCAGTGCTAGAGATCGGACGGTTTACAATGAGCAGTTCTTC.

Comments on this clonotype: Germline and junction disagree at one end, which may indicate a read error. The genes are TRBV11-3 and TRBJ2-2, with D possibly being TRBD1 (6 bases). This CDR3 has 15 residues. Germline V gene data show CDR1 as SGHNT and CDR2 as YENEEA. CDR3: CASETGQPNTGVLFF. Here the CDR3 DNA reads TGTGCCAGTGAGACCGGACAGCCTAACACCGGGGTGCTGTTTTTT.

Notes on this clonotype: An end of the junction differs from the germline gene, which may be a read error. CDR3 nucleotides: TGTGCCAGGAGCCCCAACTTGGAGGTGGCCCCAAGGGCTAATGAAAAACTCTTTTTT. Translating it yields CARSPNLEVAPRANEKLFF. The chain has TRBV11-2 and TRBJ1-4, with D unclear. This CDR3 comprises 19 residues. Germline V gene data show CDR1 as SGHAT and CDR2 as FQNNGV.

For this clonotype: Just one base apart from a much larger clone, this may be a read error. This rearrangement joins TRBV5-1 to TRBJ1-6; a weak D match, TRBD1 (6 bases). Germline assignment: CDR1 SGHRS and CDR2 YFSETQ. The length of the CDR3 is 15 residues. The CDR3 DNA reads as TGCGCCAGCAGCTTTTATACAGGGAGCGTATCACTCCTCCACTTT. Translation gives CASSFYTGSVSLLHF. The variable domain in full, completed from reference TRBV5-1 and TRBJ1-6, reads KAGVTQTPRYLIKTRGQQVTLSCSPISGHRSVSWYQQTPGQGLQFLFEYFSETQRNKGNFPGRFSGRQFSNSRSEMNVSTLELGDSALYLCASSFYTGSVSLLHFGNGTRLTVT.

The CDR3 spells CASSTGSGLAKNIQYF. The DNA of the CDR3 is TGTGCCAGCAGCACGGGGAGTGGGCTAGCCAAAAACATTCAGTACTTC. V gene TRBV6-6 combines with J gene TRBJ2-4; maybe TRBD2 (5 bases). CDR3 length: 16 amino acids. In germline, CDR1 is MNHNY, CDR2 SVGAGI (reference sequence). The V end lost 6 bases, the J end lost 0 bases, and 15 bases lay between the germline ends.

In its sample, this clonotype was seen many times. The chain links TRBV14 to TRBJ1-1; no clear D gene. The germline CDR1 and CDR2 sequences are SGHDN and FVKESK. The CDR3 is made up of 14 amino acids. V was clipped by 0 bases and J by 4 bases, with 9 bases between them. The CDR3 loop reads CASSQDLGSTEAFF. The CDR3 DNA follows: TGTGCCAGCAGCCAAGATCTCGGCTCCACTGAAGCTTTCTTT.

Worth noting for this clonotype: Mismatch with germline at one junction end may stem from a read error. The chain joins TRBV12-3 or TRBV12-4 to TRBJ2-5; tentatively, D is TRBD1 (5 bases). The CDR3 is made up of 15 amino acids. CDR3 nucleotide sequence: TGTTCCAGCAGTTTTTCTCAGGGAAGGCGAGAGACCCAGTACTTC. It is translated as CSSSFSQGRRETQYF.

This clonotype was found once. A much larger clonotype is one base distant, so this may be a read error. The chain employs TRBV5-4 and TRBJ1-2, with 7 bases fitting TRBD1. The V gene end was trimmed by 0 bases and the J gene end by 7 bases; junction bases not matched to a gene: 15. Germline CDR1 is SGHNT and CDR2 is YYREEE (reference sequence). The CDR3 runs to 17 residues. CDR3: CASSLAMGGRGLSGYTF. In DNA, the CDR3 is TGTGCCAGCAGCTTGGCGATGGGGGGCAGGGGGTTAAGTGGCTACACCTTC.

Of note for this clonotype: The junction differs from germline at one of its ends, possibly a read error. The chain recombines TRBV5-8 with TRBJ1-1; no definite D call. Germline loops: CDR1 SGHTS, CDR2 YDEGEE. This CDR3 region has 15 residues. CDR3 DNA sequence: TGTGTCAGCAGCTTGGTGGGCAGCCCGAACACTGAGGCTTTCTTT. This translates into CVSSLVGSPNTEAFF.

This chain uses TRBV10-3 with TRBJ2-5; perhaps TRBD2 as D (5 bases). Germline CDR1 reads ENHRY; CDR2 reads SYGVKD. V was trimmed by 0 bases and J by 5 bases, leaving 10 bases between them. The CDR3 totals 14 residues. The CDR3 sequence is CAISESTTTETQYF. As DNA, the CDR3 is TGTGCCATCAGTGAGTCGACTACGACCGAGACCCAGTACTTC.

In regard to this clonotype: Relative to the germline gene, one junction end is altered; a read error may explain this. The rearrangement joins TRBV10-3 to TRBJ2-1, with D uncertain. CDR3 length: 16 amino acids. Germline CDR1 and CDR2: ENHRY and SYGVKD. The CDR3 DNA is TGTGCCATTAGTGAGTCCCTAACTAACGGTGAAGATGAGCAGTTCTTC. Protein product: CAISESLTNGEDEQFF.

The count of this clonotype is one. V is TRBV14 and J is TRBJ2-3; weak D call: TRBD2 (5 bases). The CDR3 extends over 17 amino acids. Per germline, CDR1 SGHDN and CDR2 FVKESK. Trimming cost V 0 bases and J 2 bases, with 15 bases left between them. For the CDR3, the DNA is TGTGCCAGCAGCCAAGACCTGGAGGCGAGGGACACAGATACGCAGTATTTT. Translating gives CASSQDLEARDTDTQYF. The whole variable domain, remainder taken from reference TRBV14 and TRBJ2-3, is EAGVTQFPSHSVIEKGQTVTLRCDPISGHDNLYWYRRVMGKEIKFLLHFVKESKQDESGMPNNRFLAERTGGTYSTLKVQPAELEDSGVYFCASSQDLEARDTDTQYFGPGTRLTVL.